This TCR beta chain was identified in a study of beta chain features in type 1 diabetes. General study points: For Type 1 diabetes patients, all four CD4+ subsets carried TCRB CDR3s that were moderately but significantly shorter.

Expressed TCRB transcripts were sequenced because the entire RNA isolate underwent reverse transcription. The method was immunoSEQ multiplex PCR; TCRdb's version includes in-frame clones alone and lacks a portion of them. The table includes 640,000 or so clones, about an eighth detected once. As regards this clone: Its target is not known.

The authors obtained over 95% purity in all sorted populations. Germline V gives CDR1 SEHNR, CDR2 FQNEAQ (reference sequence). V was clipped by 5 bases and J by 0 bases; unmatched bases: 8. The CDR3 has 16 amino acids. This receptor was taken from a man younger than 30 with type 1 diabetes. The chain uses TRBV7-9 and TRBJ2-3; 7 positions agree with TRBD1. Sequenced: naive CD4+ T cells from blood. The CDR3, as DNA: TGTGCCAGCAGCAAAAACAGGGGCCTTAGCACAGATACGCAGTATTTT. Translated: CASSKNRGLSTDTQYF.